This T cell receptor beta chain was identified in a study of blood T cell repertoires in COVID-19 (dated by TCRdb to 2019 to 2021). Turning to the overall study: Samples covering the acute and convalescent phases of COVID-19 were provided by collaborators in the United States, Italy and Spain. Deeply sampled blood TCRbeta repertoires from subjects exposed to, actively infected with, or recovered from COVID-19 were included in the dataset. The material from the prospective study consisted of cDNA or gDNA derived from T cells, B-cell-depleted T cells, or PBMCs. A freely available public database, intended as a resource for researchers studying the immune response to SARS-CoV-2, is where the repertoires were released. Samples came from the ongoing ImmuneRACE study (first 160 participants) plus 1,254 subjects from 6 global collaborators. Where available, HLA class I and class II types were taken from metadata supplied by the sample provider and were not determined by assay-based typing. The sample metadata nearly always contained a de-identified subject ID, COVID-19 status, age in years and sex. On the study overall, not on this receptor specifically: The quantity of clinical and demographic metadata differed by source and by participant and was supplied without curation.

Only a few counts were recorded for this clone. Which antigen it targets is not known. No much larger clone is present one base from it, and per-base qualities are unavailable. Each collaborating institution followed its own protocols to collect whole blood in K2EDTA tubes. For TCRbeta analysis, collaborators shipped samples as frozen whole blood, isolated PBMCs, or DNA extracted from either of those sample types. The immunoSEQ Assay, a bias-controlled multiplex PCR, was used to amplify TCRbeta CDR3 regions from genomic DNA. The study's processing was this. The number of nucleated cells in each sample was estimated by amplification of reference gene primers within the assay. To quantify the absolute abundance of each unique TCRbeta CDR3 rearrangement, sequence reads were collapsed and filtered. For each sample, productive Simpson clonality was calculated as the square root of Simpson's diversity index over productive rearrangements. The table comes from immuneACCESS by way of TCRdb, which keeps in-frame sequences with V and J called. Part of the clones is missing from these tables; in studies checked, under half for an unresolved V gene and the rest for unknown reasons. The V and J calls and the clone size are those of that table, but D and trimming were determined from the DNA. This sample has about 140,000 clones in its table, and around 89% of those were observed once. The top ten constitute more than 9.5% of the sample.

V lost 7 bases and J lost 3 bases; the stretch between them is 12 bases long. Its CDR3 holds 13 amino acids, cysteine through phenylalanine. Of all the DNA, just the CDR3 is kept, 39 bases in frame from base 1. The sequence was obtained from a woman over 75 with acute or convalescent COVID-19. The chain was built from TRBV12-3 or TRBV12-4 and TRBJ1-1; D gene: possibly TRBD1, on 6 matching bases. The sample consisted of peripheral blood. The DNA reads TGTGCCAGCACTATCACAGGGTACACTGAAGCTTTCTTT. Its protein product is CASTITGYTEAFF.